The sequence of this T cell receptor beta chain was determined in a study of T cells after posttransplantation cyclophosphamide. Study-wide findings and caveats: After PTCy, TRB diversity resembled that of CNI/methotrexate controls.

The naive gate required viable CD3+CD4+ or CD3+CD8+ cells with CCR7+CD45RA+CD45RO-CD95-CD27+CD28+ phenotype. On this clone itself: The antigen is not known.

The method was immunoSEQ multiplex PCR; TCRdb's version includes in-frame clones alone and lacks a portion of them. Of about 20,000 clones in the sample, approximately 98% are singletons; the top ten hold 0.16%. The germline V gene encodes CDR1 GTSNPN and CDR2 SVGIG (reference sequence). Deletions cut 2 bases from V and 9 bases from J, with 19 bases between. CDR3 length: 14 amino acids. The sequence came from a man between 35 and 55 years old in good health, CMV-negative, and a related stem cell transplant donor. What was sequenced was naive CD4+ T cells sorted from PBMCs. The genes are TRBV30 and TRBJ1-2; tentatively, D is TRBD1 (5 bases). The CDR3 DNA sequence: TGTGCCTGGAGTCCAACGCAGTGGGGCCACAGCTACACCTTC. Its translation is CAWSPTQWGHSYTF.